This T cell receptor beta chain was sequenced for a study of beta chain features in type 1 diabetes. Study observations and caveats: Patients' naive, central memory and Treg TCRB repertoires seemed closer to one another than those of healthy donors. For TCRB rearrangement, an influence of HLA type remained unresolved here.

The CDR3 is 15 amino acids. Germline-derived CDR1 and CDR2 are MNHNY and SVGAGI (reference sequence). Trimming took 8 bases from V and 5 from J, leaving 19 bases between them. Reverse transcribing all isolated RNA meant expressed TCRB transcripts were sequenced. Repertoires were generated with immunoSEQ multiplex PCR, while TCRdb's copy carries only in-frame clones and drops some. The sample holds 390,000 or so clones, 11% to 15% seen once. On this clone: Its specificity is not known.

Sequencing was performed on naive CD4+ T cells from blood. The sequence was obtained from a man in his thirties or forties in good health. V and J are TRBV6-6 and TRBJ2-1; weak D call: TRBD1 (7 bases). The DNA for the CDR3 is TGTGCCAGCGGCTCGACAGGGCGGGGACACAATGAGCAGTTCTTC. This encodes CASGSTGRGHNEQFF.